This TCR beta chain emerged from a study of T cells in Graves' hyperthyroidism and ophthalmopathy. Overall study results and limits: A model using 13 V-J features told ophthalmopathy apart from stable hyperthyroidism.

The germline V gene encodes CDR1 SQVTM and CDR2 ANQGSEA. Trimming removed 2 bases at V and 3 bases at J, with 5 bases between. This CDR3 has 12 residues. The source material, RNA transcripts, was used to amplify TCR beta CDR3 regions. A set of HTBI primers served as the primers for a first-round RT-PCR of the TCR CDR3. TCRdb recomputed calls from the multiplex PCR reads with MiXCR, one row per CDR3 protein. The sample gives 410,000 or so distinct CDR3 sequences, under 15% of which show up once; roughly 13% is in the top ten. Concerning this clonotype: Antigen unknown.

Material for sequencing was blood. The gene calls are TRBV29-1 and TRBJ2-1; D call uncertain. The TCR was taken from a young man with Graves' ophthalmopathy. The chain's CDR3 is CSVENSYNEQFF. The CDR3 DNA is TGCAGCGTTGAAAACAGCTACAATGAGCAGTTCTTC.